This is a list of T cell receptor beta chains from one sample in a study of blood T cell repertoires in COVID-19. Measured with immunoSEQ multiplex PCR; TCRdb has only the in-frame clones, and not every one. This table holds under 350,000 clones, around 90% found once. The source material was PBMCs or T cells enriched from blood (not recorded which). The receptors shown here come from a woman aged 40 to 55 who had recovered from COVID-19. CDR3s include the opening cysteine and the closing phenylalanine or tryptophan. D genes are given only for firm matches. The listing skips clone size in some rows; elsewhere it reads once, few, many or a size class.

d_gene: .; j_gene: TRBJ2-7; v_gene: TRBV2; abundance: .; CDR3nt: TGTGCCAGCAGGGCCTCGGTGCGGGCTGAGCAGTACTTC; CDR3aa: CASRASVRAEQYF
d_gene: .; j_gene: TRBJ1-3; v_gene: TRBV5-1; abundance: .; CDR3nt: TGCGCCAGCAGCACAGGGTCCTCTGGAAACACCATATATTTT; CDR3aa: CASSTGSSGNTIYF
d_gene: .; j_gene: TRBJ1-1; v_gene: TRBV19; abundance: .; CDR3nt: TGTGCCAGTAGTCCAGGCTCCGCGGGGGGGATGAACACTGAAGCTTTCTTT; CDR3aa: CASSPGSAGGMNTEAFF
d_gene: TRBD1; j_gene: TRBJ1-4; v_gene: TRBV29-1; abundance: few; CDR3nt: TGCAGCGTAGCCCCCGGGACAGGGGGCGATGAAAAACTGTTTTTT; CDR3aa: CSVAPGTGGDEKLFF
d_gene: TRBD2; j_gene: TRBJ2-7; v_gene: TRBV7-2; abundance: .; CDR3nt: TGTGCCAGCAGCTTACGCCTAGCGGGGGGTTACGAGCAGTACTTC; CDR3aa: CASSLRLAGGYEQYF
d_gene: TRBD2; j_gene: TRBJ2-1; v_gene: TRBV7-2; abundance: .; CDR3nt: TGTGCCAGCAGCTCCTCCAATTTAGCGGGAGGAGGATACAATGAGCAGTTCTTC; CDR3aa: CASSSSNLAGGGYNEQFF
d_gene: .; j_gene: TRBJ1-5; v_gene: TRBV7-9; abundance: .; CDR3nt: TGTGCCAGCAGCTTAGGGGGCTATAGCAATCAGCCCCAGCATTTT; CDR3aa: CASSLGGYSNQPQHF
d_gene: TRBD1; j_gene: TRBJ1-1; v_gene: TRBV6-5; abundance: .; CDR3nt: TGTGCCAGCAGTTGGGACAGGGGAAACACTGAAGCTTTCTTT; CDR3aa: CASSWDRGNTEAFF
d_gene: .; j_gene: TRBJ2-1; v_gene: TRBV19; abundance: .; CDR3nt: TGTGCCAGTAGTCCGGAGCTAGCTCCCTCCTACAATGAGCAGTTCTTC; CDR3aa: CASSPELAPSYNEQFF
d_gene: TRBD2; j_gene: TRBJ2-3; v_gene: TRBV7-9; abundance: .; CDR3nt: TGTGCCAGCAGCTTAGGGTTCACTAGCGGGGGCGGGGATACGCAGTATTTT; CDR3aa: CASSLGFTSGGGDTQYF
d_gene: .; j_gene: TRBJ1-4; v_gene: TRBV5-1; abundance: .; CDR3nt: TGCGCCAGCAGCTTGTTGCCCAGGGAGGATGAAAAACTGTTTTTT; CDR3aa: CASSLLPREDEKLFF
d_gene: .; j_gene: TRBJ2-7; v_gene: TRBV15; abundance: .; CDR3nt: TGTGCCACCAGCAACAGGGTCTCCTACGAGCAGTACTTC; CDR3aa: CATSNRVSYEQYF
d_gene: TRBD2; j_gene: TRBJ2-7; v_gene: TRBV14; abundance: .; CDR3nt: TGTGCCAGCAGCGTCCACGCCGGGACTAGCGCGGGCGAGCAGTACTTC; CDR3aa: CASSVHAGTSAGEQYF
d_gene: .; j_gene: TRBJ2-7; v_gene: TRBV5-1; abundance: once; CDR3nt: TGCGCCAGCAGCAGCGAATTGCGGGAGCAGTACTTC; CDR3aa: CASSSELREQYF
d_gene: .; j_gene: TRBJ1-3; v_gene: TRBV12-3/TRBV12-4; abundance: .; CDR3nt: TGTGCCAGCAGCTCCCAGGGATACACCATATATTTT; CDR3aa: CASSSQGYTIYF
d_gene: TRBD1; j_gene: TRBJ1-2; v_gene: TRBV7-9; abundance: .; CDR3nt: TGTGCCACCCCCCGACAGGGAACCCCCTATGGCTACACCTTC; CDR3aa: CATPRQGTPYGYTF
d_gene: TRBD2; j_gene: TRBJ2-7; v_gene: TRBV5-1; abundance: .; CDR3nt: TGCGCCAGCAGCCCCCGCCAAGCGGGAGGGCCTTACTCCTACGAGCAGTACTTC; CDR3aa: CASSPRQAGGPYSYEQYF
d_gene: TRBD1; j_gene: TRBJ1-4; v_gene: TRBV7-9; abundance: .; CDR3nt: TGTGCCAGCAGCTTACGACGCGGGACAGGCCGTTTTCACGGTGAAAAACTGTTTTTT; CDR3aa: CASSLRRGTGRFHGEKLFF
d_gene: TRBD2; j_gene: TRBJ2-1; v_gene: TRBV9; abundance: .; CDR3nt: TGTGCCAGTAGCTTAACGACTAGCGGGGGGAATGAGCAGTTCTTC; CDR3aa: CASSLTTSGGNEQFF
d_gene: .; j_gene: TRBJ1-1; v_gene: TRBV19; abundance: .; CDR3nt: TGTGCCAGTAGTCTTATTACGGCAGGGGCGCCGAACACTGAAGCTTTCTTT; CDR3aa: CASSLITAGAPNTEAFF
d_gene: .; j_gene: TRBJ1-2; v_gene: TRBV7-9; abundance: .; CDR3nt: TGTGCCAGCAGCCCTCTAGGGACACGGATTTCTCCCTACACCTTC; CDR3aa: CASSPLGTRISPYTF
d_gene: .; j_gene: TRBJ1-4; v_gene: TRBV6-1; abundance: .; CDR3nt: TGTGCCAGCAGTGAAATAGGGGTGGATGAAAAACTGTTTTTT; CDR3aa: CASSEIGVDEKLFF
d_gene: TRBD1; j_gene: TRBJ1-2; v_gene: TRBV5-1; abundance: .; CDR3nt: TGCGCCAGCAGCCCCTTGACAGGGTCTGAAAATGGCTACACCTTC; CDR3aa: CASSPLTGSENGYTF
d_gene: TRBD1; j_gene: TRBJ2-6; v_gene: TRBV5-4; abundance: .; CDR3nt: TGTGCCAGCAGCTCCGGGACAGTGGGCCCCCCTGGGGCCAACGTCCTGACTTTC; CDR3aa: CASSSGTVGPPGANVLTF
d_gene: TRBD1; j_gene: TRBJ1-2; v_gene: TRBV19; abundance: .; CDR3nt: TGTGCCAGTAGTATAGGCCATTCCGGGACAGATGCCAGGTATGGCTACACCTTC; CDR3aa: CASSIGHSGTDARYGYTF
d_gene: TRBD2; j_gene: TRBJ2-1; v_gene: TRBV4-1; abundance: once; CDR3nt: TGCGCCAGCAGCGAACCCCAAGGACTAGCGGGGACATACAATGAGCAGTTCTTC; CDR3aa: CASSEPQGLAGTYNEQFF
d_gene: .; j_gene: TRBJ2-5; v_gene: TRBV30; abundance: .; CDR3nt: TGTGCCTGGAGTCCCGGGGTTGAGACCCAGTACTTC; CDR3aa: CAWSPGVETQYF
d_gene: .; j_gene: TRBJ1-5; v_gene: TRBV29-1; abundance: few; CDR3nt: TGCAGCGCCGAGACAGATCCGGATCAGCCCCAGCATTTT; CDR3aa: CSAETDPDQPQHF
d_gene: .; j_gene: TRBJ1-3; v_gene: TRBV27; abundance: .; CDR3nt: TGTGCCAGCAGTTTAGGGACACACACTGGAAACACCATATATTTT; CDR3aa: CASSLGTHTGNTIYF
d_gene: .; j_gene: TRBJ2-3; v_gene: TRBV9; abundance: .; CDR3nt: TGTGCCAGCAGCGTCCTAGCGCGCACAGATACGCAGTATTTT; CDR3aa: CASSVLARTDTQYF
d_gene: .; j_gene: TRBJ2-7; v_gene: TRBV7-8; abundance: .; CDR3nt: TGTGCCAGCAGCGAGACAGAGGTCTCCTACGAGCAGTACTTC; CDR3aa: CASSETEVSYEQYF
d_gene: .; j_gene: TRBJ1-5; v_gene: TRBV28; abundance: .; CDR3nt: TGTGCCGGTGGGGCTAACAATCAGCCCCAGCATTTT; CDR3aa: CAGGANNQPQHF
d_gene: TRBD1; j_gene: TRBJ1-2; v_gene: TRBV5-1; abundance: .; CDR3nt: TGCGCCAGCAGCTTGGGACAGGGAGACTATGGCTACACCTTC; CDR3aa: CASSLGQGDYGYTF
d_gene: .; j_gene: TRBJ1-1; v_gene: TRBV5-6; abundance: .; CDR3nt: TGTGCCAGCAGCTTGTTCCGGGGGAACACTGAAGCTTTCTTT; CDR3aa: CASSLFRGNTEAFF
d_gene: .; j_gene: TRBJ1-6; v_gene: TRBV16; abundance: .; CDR3nt: TGTGCCAGCAGCCAAACGGCAGGGGTCCCCGGTTCACCCCTCCACTTT; CDR3aa: CASSQTAGVPGSPLHF
d_gene: TRBD2; j_gene: TRBJ2-3; v_gene: TRBV7-3; abundance: .; CDR3nt: TGTGCCAGCAGCCTCAATACTAGCGGGGGCCTTAGCACAGATACGCAGTATTTT; CDR3aa: CASSLNTSGGLSTDTQYF
d_gene: .; j_gene: TRBJ1-2; v_gene: TRBV3-1/TRBV3-2; abundance: .; CDR3nt: TGTGCCAGCAGCCTTTCGGCCAGGGCAGGTGGCTACACCTTC; CDR3aa: CASSLSARAGGYTF
d_gene: .; j_gene: TRBJ1-1; v_gene: TRBV6-1; abundance: .; CDR3nt: TGTGCCAGCAGTGAATGGCTGCAGAACACTGAAGCTTTCTTT; CDR3aa: CASSEWLQNTEAFF
d_gene: .; j_gene: TRBJ1-4; v_gene: TRBV3-1/TRBV3-2; abundance: .; CDR3nt: TGTGCCAGCAGCCGTACGGGGGGGGAAAAACTGTTTTTT; CDR3aa: CASSRTGGEKLFF
d_gene: TRBD1; j_gene: TRBJ1-1; v_gene: TRBV7-2; abundance: .; CDR3nt: TGTGCCAGCTCTACTACCGGGACAGAAGGGAACACTGAAGCTTTCTTT; CDR3aa: CASSTTGTEGNTEAFF
d_gene: .; j_gene: TRBJ1-6; v_gene: TRBV30; abundance: .; CDR3nt: TGTGCCTGGAGCGGGACGGACGGGAGCTCCTATAATTCACCCCTCCACTTT; CDR3aa: CAWSGTDGSSYNSPLHF
d_gene: .; j_gene: TRBJ1-2; v_gene: TRBV4-3; abundance: once; CDR3nt: TGCGCCAGCAGCCAAGGAACAGGCGAGTATGGCTACACCTTC; CDR3aa: CASSQGTGEYGYTF
d_gene: TRBD2; j_gene: TRBJ2-3; v_gene: TRBV3-1/TRBV3-2; abundance: .; CDR3nt: TGTGCCAGCAATAGCGGGAAAAGATTGACAGATACGCAGTATTTT; CDR3aa: CASNSGKRLTDTQYF
d_gene: .; j_gene: TRBJ2-2; v_gene: TRBV11-2; abundance: .; CDR3nt: TGTGCCAGCAGCCGGCCAACCGGGGTGATAGGTACCGGGGAGCTGTTTTTT; CDR3aa: CASSRPTGVIGTGELFF
d_gene: .; j_gene: TRBJ2-2; v_gene: TRBV27; abundance: .; CDR3nt: TGTGCCAGCAGGCGAACTAGTACCGGGGAGCTGTTTTTT; CDR3aa: CASRRTSTGELFF
d_gene: .; j_gene: TRBJ1-5; v_gene: TRBV30; abundance: .; CDR3nt: TGTGCCTGGAGTAAAATGACCGGGTATACTCAGCCCCAGCATTTT; CDR3aa: CAWSKMTGYTQPQHF
d_gene: .; j_gene: TRBJ2-1; v_gene: TRBV29-1; abundance: .; CDR3nt: TGCAGCGCTGACTCCGGGGGTCGGTTCTTC; CDR3aa: CSADSGGRFF
d_gene: .; j_gene: TRBJ2-1; v_gene: TRBV5-1; abundance: .; CDR3nt: TGCGCCAGCAGCTTGGCGGGAGCCGAGGGGAATGAGCAGTTCTTC; CDR3aa: CASSLAGAEGNEQFF
d_gene: TRBD1; j_gene: TRBJ2-5; v_gene: TRBV2; abundance: .; CDR3nt: TGTGCCAGCGGCGGGGACAGGGGACGAGAGACCCAGTACTTC; CDR3aa: CASGGDRGRETQYF
d_gene: TRBD1; j_gene: TRBJ1-2; v_gene: TRBV11-2; abundance: .; CDR3nt: TGTGCCAGCAGCCCTAACAGGGGTCCCTATGGCTACACCTTC; CDR3aa: CASSPNRGPYGYTF
d_gene: TRBD2; j_gene: TRBJ2-1; v_gene: TRBV27; abundance: once; CDR3nt: TGTGCCAGCAGTTTAAGTCTTCGGGGGGGAGGCTACAATGAGCAGTTCTTC; CDR3aa: CASSLSLRGGGYNEQFF
d_gene: TRBD2; j_gene: TRBJ2-1; v_gene: TRBV25-1; abundance: .; CDR3nt: TGTGCCAGCAGAGACAGCGGGAGAGGCTTCAATGAGCAGTTCTTC; CDR3aa: CASRDSGRGFNEQFF
d_gene: .; j_gene: TRBJ1-6; v_gene: TRBV3-1/TRBV3-2; abundance: .; CDR3nt: TGTGCCAGCAGCCGCCAGGCTAAGGATTCACCCCTCCACTTT; CDR3aa: CASSRQAKDSPLHF